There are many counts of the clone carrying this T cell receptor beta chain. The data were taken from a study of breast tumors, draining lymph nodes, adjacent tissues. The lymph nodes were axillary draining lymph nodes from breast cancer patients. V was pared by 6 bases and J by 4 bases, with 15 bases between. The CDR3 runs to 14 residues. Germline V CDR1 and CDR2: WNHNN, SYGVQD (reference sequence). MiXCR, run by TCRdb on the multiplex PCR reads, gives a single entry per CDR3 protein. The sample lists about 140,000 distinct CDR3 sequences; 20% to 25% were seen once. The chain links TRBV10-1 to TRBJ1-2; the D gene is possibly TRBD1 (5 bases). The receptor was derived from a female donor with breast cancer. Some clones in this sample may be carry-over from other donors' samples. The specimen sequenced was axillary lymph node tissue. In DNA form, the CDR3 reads TGCGCCAGCAGGGATAGACAGCGCCTCTATGGCTACACCTTC. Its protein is CASRDRQRLYGYTF.